A single sample is the source of the 21 T cell receptor beta chains below, sequenced in a study of OX40 agonist ivuxolimab in advanced cancers. Data came from immunoSEQ multiplex PCR; TCRdb stores just in-frame clones and leaves some out. The sample shows tens of thousands of clones, approximately 91% of them seen only once. Material: CD4+ or CD8+ T cells sorted from blood, obtained in a trial of the OX40 agonist ivuxolimab. Receptors originate from an adult with an advanced solid tumor such as melanoma, head and neck, liver or kidney cancer.

The rearrangement links TRBV19 to TRBJ1-5; the D gene is possibly TRBD1 (6 bases). This CDR3 is 15 amino acids long. The V end lost 6 bases, the J end lost 2 bases, and 14 bases lay between the germline ends. Germline V gives CDR1 LNHDA, CDR2 SQIVND (reference sequence). CDR3 region: CASSSQGNGNQPQHF. The CDR3, as DNA: TGTGCCAGTAGCAGTCAGGGGAATGGCAATCAGCCCCAGCATTTT. Looking up the rest from reference TRBV19 and TRBJ1-5 gives the full variable domain: DGGITQSPKYLFRKEGQNVTLSCEQNLNHDAMYWYRQDPGQGLRLIYYSQIVNDFQKGDIAEGYSVSREKKESFPLTVTSAQKNPTAFYLCASSSQGNGNQPQHFGDGTRLSIL.

The genes are TRBV29-1 and TRBJ2-2; 7 nucleotides align to TRBD1. CDR3 size: 14 residues. Trimming removed 6 bases from V and 1 base from J; junction bases left unmatched: 5. The germline V gene encodes CDR1 SQVTM and CDR2 ANQGSEA. CDR3 protein: CSVSRTGNTGELFF. Written as DNA, the CDR3 is TGCAGCGTATCGCGGACAGGGAACACCGGGGAGCTGTTTTTT.

V and J are TRBV25-1 and TRBJ2-5; D may be TRBD1 (5 bases). Matching the DNA end better, TRBJ2-7 makes the J call doubtful. Germline V CDR1 and CDR2: MGHDK, SYGVNS. This CDR3 has 15 amino acids. CDR3 protein: CASSEVQGPIYEQYF. For the CDR3, the DNA is TGTGCCAGCAGTGAAGTCCAGGGTCCCATCTACGAGCAGTACTTC.

This clone was detected once. The gene calls are TRBV6-1 and TRBJ2-7, with D possibly TRBD2 on 5 matching bases. The V gene lost 2 bases and the J gene lost 3 bases, with 11 bases spanning the gap. This CDR3 has 14 amino acids. CDR1 is MNHNS and CDR2 is SASEGT in the germline V gene. Written as DNA, the CDR3 is TGTGCCAGCAGTGAACACGGGGTTGACTACGAGCAGTACTTC. As protein: CASSEHGVDYEQYF.

The genes are TRBV9 and TRBJ2-1; 11 nucleotides line up with TRBD2. Germline V gene lookup returns CDR1 SGDLS and CDR2 YYNGEE. The CDR3 contains 16 residues. J lost 9 bases, V lost 0 bases, and 8 bases had no gene match. The DNA of the CDR3 is TGTGCCAGCAGCGTAGAGGTACTAGCGGGAGTTGGTGAGCAGTTCTTC. It specifies CASSVEVLAGVGEQFF.

This chain connects TRBV4-1 to TRBJ2-1; TRBD1 might be the D (6 bases). CDR1 MGHRA and CDR2 YSYEKL come from the germline V gene. CDR3 length: 16 residues. Trimming pared 0 bases from V and 0 bases from J, leaving 9 bases between. The CDR3 spells CASSQEIGGSYNEQFF. CDR3 in DNA: TGCGCCAGCAGCCAAGAAATAGGGGGCTCCTACAATGAGCAGTTCTTC.

This sequence joins TRBV19 and TRBJ2-2, with no clear D. CDR1 LNHDA and CDR2 SQIVND come from the germline V gene (reference sequence). V was pared by 3 bases and J by 3 bases, with 11 bases between. The CDR3 totals 15 residues. CDR3 sequence: CASSIQIKDTGELFF. Here the CDR3 DNA reads TGTGCCAGTAGTATTCAGATAAAGGACACCGGGGAGCTGTTTTTT.

This rearrangement joins TRBV5-1 to TRBJ1-1; D not resolved. V was pared by 0 bases and J by 4 bases, with 10 bases between. Per the germline V gene, CDR1 is SGHRS and CDR2 is YFSETQ. The CDR3 extends over 14 amino acids. The CDR3 DNA is TGCGCCAGCAGCTTGGCTGGACTGGGCACTGAAGCTTTCTTT. This gives the protein CASSLAGLGTEAFF.

V is TRBV4-1 and J is TRBJ1-4; 7 bases align to TRBD1. The CDR3 has 14 amino acids. J was trimmed by 5 bases and V by 2 bases; bases with no gene match: 2. Germline V gene lookup returns CDR1 MGHRA and CDR2 YSYEKL. The CDR3 is CASSQRDSNEKLFF. The CDR3 DNA follows: TGCGCCAGCAGCCAACGGGACAGCAATGAAAAACTGTTTTTT.

This rearrangement joins TRBV28 to TRBJ2-6; the D gene is possibly TRBD1 (6 bases). The V gene's germline CDR1 is MDHEN and CDR2 SYDVKM. Trimming cost V 5 bases and J 0 bases, with 17 bases left between them. The CDR3 has 18 amino acids. This chain's CDR3 is CASSPTGRFLSGANVLTF. For the CDR3, the DNA is TGTGCCAGCAGTCCGACAGGACGTTTCCTCTCTGGGGCCAACGTCCTGACTTTC.

Only a few counts were recorded for this clone. The V gene is TRBV15, the J gene TRBJ1-5, with TRBD1 matching over 9 bases. The germline gives CDR1 LNHNV, CDR2 YYDKDF (reference sequence). J was trimmed by 6 bases and V by 4 bases; bases with no gene match: 7. This CDR3 spans 15 amino acids. CDR3 amino acids: CATSKSGTGPQPQHF. The DNA of the CDR3 is TGTGCCACCAGCAAATCGGGGACAGGGCCTCAGCCCCAGCATTTT.

This chain links TRBV29-1 with TRBJ1-2, with 9 bases that match TRBD1. The CDR3 consists of 13 residues. Germline assignment: CDR1 SQVTM and CDR2 ANQGSEA. After removal of 7 bases from V and 2 bases from J, the junction contained 5 bases not matched to a gene. Here the CDR3 reads CSARTGENYGYTF. The CDR3 DNA follows: TGCAGCGCCCGGACAGGGGAAAACTATGGCTACACCTTC.

The CDR3 DNA reads TGTGCCAGCAGCCACAGCAGCACAGATACGCAGTATTTT. Amino acids: CASSHSSTDTQYF. The chain links TRBV13 to TRBJ2-3; D gene uncertain. The CDR3 extends over 13 amino acids. Germline assignment: CDR1 PRHDT and CDR2 FYEKMQ (reference sequence). The V gene lost 5 bases and the J gene lost 0 bases, with 6 bases spanning the gap.

The rearrangement joins TRBV11-2 to TRBJ1-3; D not resolved. With 6 bases removed from V and 0 bases from J, the gap between germline ends came to 15 bases. This CDR3 has 16 amino acids. Germline values: CDR1 SGHAT, CDR2 FQNNGV. The CDR3 is CASSQVGSSSGNTIYF. For the CDR3, the DNA is TGTGCCAGCAGTCAAGTAGGGTCAAGCTCTGGAAACACCATATATTTT.

The chain employs TRBV6-5 and TRBJ1-5; D remains unclear. The length of the CDR3 is 14 residues. The V end lost 0 bases, the J end lost 5 bases, and 8 bases lay between the germline ends. CDR1 and CDR2 (germline): MNHEY, SVGAGI. The DNA of the CDR3 is TGTGCCAGCAGTTACTCGACAAGGGATCAGCCCCAGCATTTT. Translation gives CASSYSTRDQPQHF.

CDR3 residues: CASNRDTYQETQYF. The CDR3 DNA follows: TGTGCCAGTAACCGTGACACATACCAAGAGACCCAGTACTTC. The chain joins TRBV19 to TRBJ2-5; unclear D gene. Germline CDR1 reads LNHDA; CDR2 reads SQIVND (reference sequence). V lost 7 bases and J lost 0, with 12 bases in between. This CDR3 region has 14 residues. Combining the CDR3 with reference TRBV19 and TRBJ2-5 gives the whole variable domain DGGITQSPKYLFRKEGQNVTLSCEQNLNHDAMYWYRQDPGQGLRLIYYSQIVNDFQKGDIAEGYSVSREKKESFPLTVTSAQKNPTAFYLCASNRDTYQETQYFGPGTRLLVL.

This clone occurred a few times. V gene TRBV5-1 combines with J gene TRBJ1-4; 7 bases are shared with TRBD1. With V trimmed by 3 bases and J by 12 bases, 11 bases remained unmatched. Germline assignment: CDR1 SGHRS and CDR2 YFSETQ. The CDR3 is 14 amino acids. CDR3 loop: CASSSNPSTGELFF. DNA of the CDR3: TGCGCCAGCAGCTCGAATCCATCTACAGGGGAACTGTTTTTT.

The chain is built from TRBV9 and TRBJ2-2; TRBD2 matches at 8 bases. J gave up 7 bases and V 0 bases, and 5 bases lay outside the gene matches. The V gene's germline CDR1 is SGDLS and CDR2 YYNGEE. This CDR3 has 15 residues. CDR3: CASSVVAGGGGELFF. CDR3 nucleotides: TGTGCCAGCAGCGTAGTTGCGGGGGGCGGCGGGGAGCTGTTTTTT.

This clone rates as medium-sized. The CDR3 bases are TGTGCCAGCAGATGGGGCCTGAACACCGGGGAGCTGTTTTTT. This gives the protein CASRWGLNTGELFF. The chain links TRBV14 to TRBJ2-2, with a weak D call TRBD1 (5 bases). This CDR3 contains 14 residues. CDR1 is SGHDN, CDR2 FVKESK, per germline. Trimming took 6 bases from V and 1 from J, leaving 9 bases between them.

The chain has TRBV7-3 and TRBJ2-7; D is possibly TRBD1 (5 bases). Trimming removed 5 bases at V and 0 bases at J, with 11 bases between. There are 14 residues in the CDR3. CDR1 SGHTA and CDR2 FQGTGA come from the germline V gene. The DNA for the CDR3 is TGTGCCAGCAGCAGAGACAGCCTCTCCTACGAGCAGTACTTC. Protein sequence: CASSRDSLSYEQYF.

This rearrangement joins TRBV7-3 to TRBJ1-6, with D possibly TRBD1 on 5 matching bases. The germline V gene has CDR1 SGHTA and CDR2 FQGTGA. Trimming cost V 2 bases and J 6 bases, with 17 bases left between them. The CDR3 totals 17 residues. The CDR3 sequence is CASSLLGRADSNSPLHF. The CDR3 DNA reads TGTGCCAGCAGCTTATTGGGCAGGGCCGATAGTAATTCACCCCTCCACTTT.